Only one count was recorded for the clone carrying this T cell receptor beta chain. Its antigen is as yet unknown. Separate from the roughly 700-subject first cohort was the approximately 120-subject validation cohort, to which the donors belonged. The sample belongs to a study of cytomegalovirus exposure and HLA in healthy donors. Study-wide results and limits: Cytomegalovirus-associated TCR beta chains were listed, numbering some 170.

Germline V lookup: CDR1 MNHEY, CDR2 SVGAGI. The CDR3 spans 13 residues. V lost 8 bases and J lost 10; bases outside the gene matches: 5. Sequencing used immunoSEQ multiplex PCR; TCRdb keeps in-frame clones, though not all of them. Here the sample spans some 230,000 clones, 80% to 95% being singletons. Sequencing was carried out using PBMCs. The rearrangement links TRBV6-5 to TRBJ1-6, with 10 bases aligning to TRBD1. The clonotype originates from a woman aged 18-29 years in good health and CMV-seronegative. As DNA, the CDR3 is TGTGCCAGCGGGGACAGGGGTCTGTCACCCCTCCACTTT. Its translation: CASGDRGLSPLHF.